The rows below give T cell receptor beta chains drawn from one sample of a study of radiation and T cells in renal cell carcinoma. Assay used: immunoSEQ multiplex PCR; TCRdb lists only in-frame clones, some missing. In the table there are about 7,900 clones, approximately 65% of which are singletons. This specimen was tumor tissue, taken from a patient whose treatment was nephrectomy without radiotherapy. The receptors were gathered from a woman aged 65 to 85 with renal cell carcinoma. Each CDR3 is given with its conserved first and last residue. The D gene is left open where the match is weak. Expanded clones are given a class, and other clones once, few, many or no size at all.

>-|TRBJ2-5|TRBV10-3|14|-
TGTGCCATCAGTGATGGCAGGCAGCAAGAGACCCAGTACTTC
CAISDGRQQETQYF
>once|TRBJ2-1|TRBV9|18|TRBD2
TGTGCCAGCAGCGTAGGCCCCGGGACTAGCGGGGGTTACAATGAGCAGTTCTTC
CASSVGPGTSGGYNEQFF
>-|TRBJ1-2|TRBV9|15|-
TGTGCCAGCAGCGTAGCCGTCTCAGCTAACTATGGCTACACCTTC
CASSVAVSANYGYTF
>few|TRBJ1-1|TRBV27|12|-
TGTGCCAGCAGAAACGGGGGTACTGAAGCTTTCTTT
CASRNGGTEAFF
>-|TRBJ1-2|TRBV6-5|14|TRBD1
TGTGCCAGCAGCCCCTGGGACAGGGAGGCTGGCTACACCTTC
CASSPWDREAGYTF
>-|TRBJ1-1|TRBV27|16|-
TGTGCCAGCAGTTTATGGGCCCGTAACAGACCCACTGAAGCTTTCTTT
CASSLWARNRPTEAFF
>-|TRBJ2-5|TRBV7-3|15|-
TGTGCCAGCGCCGTAGGGGCGGGGGCCGGGGAGACCCAGTACTTC
CASAVGAGAGETQYF
>-|TRBJ1-1|TRBV7-2|14|-
TGTGCCAGCAGCTTGTCCCAGGTGACCACTGAAGCTTTCTTT
CASSLSQVTTEAFF
>-|TRBJ1-5|TRBV19|13|-
TGTGCCAGTAGGGACGAGGTAGGTCAGCCCCAGCATTTT
CASRDEVGQPQHF
>once|TRBJ1-2|TRBV11-2|13|-
TGTGCCAGCAGCCCCCGGGGAGACTATGGCTACACCTTC
CASSPRGDYGYTF
>few|TRBJ1-5|TRBV27|16|-
TGTGCCAGCAGGGATGAAACCGGGGCTAGCAATCAGCCCCAGCATTTT
CASRDETGASNQPQHF
>-|TRBJ2-3|TRBV4-1|15|-
TGCGCCAGCAGCCAAGCCTACGGACTGCAAGATACGCAGTATTTT
CASSQAYGLQDTQYF
>-|TRBJ1-5|TRBV6-1|14|-
TGTGCCAGCAGTGAAGACCCGAGGGATCAGCCCCAGCATTTT
CASSEDPRDQPQHF
>-|TRBJ1-5|TRBV28|13|TRBD1
TGTGCCAGCAGTGACAGGGGAGGTCAGCCCCAGCATTTT
CASSDRGGQPQHF
>-|TRBJ2-3|TRBV5-4|15|-
TGTGCCAGCAGCTCCCCGGGGATTAGCACAGATACGCAGTATTTT
CASSSPGISTDTQYF
>once|TRBJ1-1|TRBV6-6|12|-
TGTGCCAGCAGTACAGAGAACACTGAAGCTTTCTTT
CASSTENTEAFF
>-|TRBJ1-2|TRBV5-6|13|-
TGTGCCAGCAGTCTGAGCAGGGAAAGAGGCTACACCTTC
CASSLSRERGYTF
>few|TRBJ2-7|TRBV5-5|14|TRBD1
TGTGCCAGCAGCTCCGACAGGGGCGCACACGAGCAGTACTTC
CASSSDRGAHEQYF
>few|TRBJ1-1|TRBV11-2|16|-
TGTGCCAGCAGCTTAGAAGCGTCCCGGGGGTACACTGAAGCTTTCTTT
CASSLEASRGYTEAFF
>-|TRBJ2-7|TRBV13|15|-
TGTGCCAGCAGCTTCCTCAGCAGGGGCAGTGACGAGCAGTACTTC
CASSFLSRGSDEQYF
>-|TRBJ1-1|TRBV5-6|15|-
TGTGCCAGCAGCTTGGTGGGGGGTATGAACACTGAAGCTTTCTTT
CASSLVGGMNTEAFF
>large|TRBJ2-2|TRBV15|13|-
TGTGCCACCAGCTTGGCGAACACCGGGGAGCTGTTTTTT
CATSLANTGELFF
>few|TRBJ2-3|TRBV7-1|12|-
TGTGCCAGCAGCTCTTTAAGCAATACGCAGTATTTT
CASSSLSNTQYF
>-|TRBJ2-5|TRBV30|11|-
TGTGCCTGGAGTGATCAAGAGACCCAGTACTTC
CAWSDQETQYF
>-|TRBJ2-5|TRBV18|20|TRBD2
TGTGCCAGCTCACCAAGGATGGGACTAGCGGGGGGCGTGCGCCAAGAGACCCAGTACTTC
CASSPRMGLAGGVRQETQYF
>-|TRBJ1-5|TRBV18|15|-
TGTGCCAGCTCCCCCATAGGGGACATAAGTCAGCCCCAGCATTTT
CASSPIGDISQPQHF
>-|TRBJ2-5|TRBV2|17|TRBD2
TGTGCCAGCAGTGCCACTCTTAGCGGGGGGGGCCGGGAGACCCAGTACTTC
CASSATLSGGGRETQYF
>-|TRBJ2-3|TRBV4-3|17|TRBD1
TGCGCCAGCAGCCAAGGGTTAACAGGGGGCTTCGCAGATACGCAGTATTTT
CASSQGLTGGFADTQYF
>-|TRBJ1-2|TRBV7-2|16|-
TGTGCCAGCAGCTTAGGAGCAGAGACATATTTGTATGGCTACACCTTC
CASSLGAETYLYGYTF
>-|TRBJ2-5|TRBV5-4|16|TRBD2
TGTGCCAGCAGCCCTAGCGGGGGGGCCGGTTCCGAGACCCAGTACTTC
CASSPSGGAGSETQYF
>-|TRBJ2-7|TRBV5-6|15|TRBD1
TGTGCCAGCAGCTTGCGACAGGGTGTTCAGTACGAGCAGTACTTC
CASSLRQGVQYEQYF
>-|TRBJ2-2|TRBV6-1|14|TRBD1
TGTGCCAGCGAAGACAGGGCGGACACCGGGGAGCTGTTTTTT
CASEDRADTGELFF
>-|TRBJ2-3|TRBV5-1|15|-
TGCGCCAGCAGCTTGGATGTCGGTAGCACAGATACGCAGTATTTT
CASSLDVGSTDTQYF
>-|TRBJ1-5|TRBV19|16|-
TGTGCCAGTAGTGCCACAGGGACCATTAGCAATCAGCCCCAGCATTTT
CASSATGTISNQPQHF